A selection of T cell receptor beta chains follows, all from one sample in a study of radiotherapy plus CTLA-4 blockade in lung cancer. Clones were read by immunoSEQ multiplex PCR, and TCRdb kept only the in-frame ones, dropping some. The sample consists of approximately 80,000 clones, 70% to 80% of them appearing once. Sequenced here: peripheral blood, sampled from a patient treated with radiotherapy plus ipilimumab. The source of these receptors is a human donor with non-small cell lung cancer whose response to radiotherapy plus ipilimumab could not be evaluated. Both conserved end residues are part of each CDR3. D genes are given only for firm matches. The size entry is marked missing in some rows and otherwise reads once, few, many or a size class.

d_gene	abundance	v_gene	j_gene	CDR3aa	CDR3nt
TRBD1	.	TRBV4-3	TRBJ1-6	CASSQDRGNSPLHF	TGCGCCAGCAGCCAGGACAGGGGCAATTCACCCCTCCACTTT
TRBD1	few	TRBV6-1	TRBJ1-1	CASTKIGQGTEAFF	TGTGCCAGCACAAAAATAGGACAGGGCACTGAAGCTTTCTTT
.	.	TRBV7-6	TRBJ2-2	CASRPGGGELFF	TGTGCCAGCAGACCCGGGGGCGGGGAGCTGTTTTTT
.	.	TRBV29-1	TRBJ2-1	CSVAAGWGGDRYNEQFF	TGCAGCGTCGCTGCTGGGTGGGGCGGGGACCGCTACAATGAGCAGTTCTTC
TRBD1	.	TRBV30	TRBJ1-5	CAWSVGQVFNQPQHF	TGTGCCTGGAGTGTCGGACAGGTTTTTAATCAGCCCCAGCATTTT
.	.	TRBV7-2	TRBJ2-3	CASSLVGASTDTQYF	TGTGCCAGCAGCTTAGTGGGGGCTAGCACAGATACGCAGTATTTT
TRBD2	.	TRBV9	TRBJ2-3	CASSPRNSGGPSTDTQYF	TGTGCCAGCAGCCCTCGCAATAGCGGGGGACCTAGCACAGATACGCAGTATTTT
TRBD1	.	TRBV6-4	TRBJ2-6	CASSPDRAGANVLTF	TGTGCCAGCAGTCCGGACAGGGCTGGGGCCAACGTCCTGACTTTC
.	.	TRBV4-3	TRBJ2-5	CASSQEWERGETQYF	TGCGCCAGCAGCCAAGAGTGGGAAAGGGGGGAGACCCAGTACTTC
TRBD1	.	TRBV28	TRBJ2-7	CASRPPGTGGLDEQYF	TGTGCCAGCAGACCCCCCGGGACAGGGGGCCTCGACGAGCAGTACTTC
TRBD1	medium-sized	TRBV7-9	TRBJ1-2	CASSFGQGDGYTF	TGTGCCAGCAGTTTTGGACAGGGGGATGGCTACACCTTC
TRBD1	.	TRBV5-1	TRBJ1-2	CASSWRDRGGYGYTF	TGCGCCAGCAGCTGGCGAGACAGGGGCGGCTATGGCTACACCTTC
TRBD2	.	TRBV2	TRBJ2-5	CASSLLAANQETQYF	TGTGCCAGCAGTCTCCTAGCGGCCAACCAAGAGACCCAGTACTTC
.	.	TRBV9	TRBJ1-2	CASSVFAGENYGYTF	TGTGCCAGCAGCGTATTCGCAGGGGAGAACTATGGCTACACCTTC
.	.	TRBV5-1	TRBJ2-5	CASSLAQADGDQYF	TGCGCCAGCAGCTTGGCCCAGGCAGACGGGGACCAGTACTTC
.	.	TRBV11-3	TRBJ2-1	CASTLQGNEQFF	TGTGCCAGCACCCTCCAGGGTAATGAGCAGTTCTTC
TRBD2	.	TRBV5-5	TRBJ2-1	CASSFVSGREQFF	TGTGCCAGCAGCTTTGTTAGCGGGAGGGAGCAGTTCTTC
.	.	TRBV30	TRBJ2-7	CAWSQGGDSSYEQYF	TGTGCCTGGAGTCAGGGGGGCGACAGCTCCTACGAGCAGTACTTC
.	once	TRBV18	TRBJ2-3	CASSFGGLVDTQYF	TGTGCCAGCTCATTCGGGGGGCTAGTGGATACGCAGTATTTT
TRBD1	.	TRBV7-6	TRBJ2-5	CASSGDRVRVGVQETQYF	TGTGCCAGCAGCGGAGACAGGGTGAGGGTCGGGGTACAAGAGACCCAGTACTTC
.	.	TRBV7-8	TRBJ2-2	CASSLRWRGRVDTGELFF	TGTGCCAGCAGCTTAAGGTGGCGGGGCAGGGTCGACACCGGGGAGCTGTTTTTT
.	.	TRBV5-1	TRBJ1-2	CASSLDSSYGYTF	TGCGCCAGCAGCTTGGATAGTTCCTATGGCTACACCTTC
.	.	TRBV9	TRBJ2-1	CASSVVGGGNYNEQFF	TGTGCCAGCAGCGTAGTTGGCGGGGGCAACTACAATGAGCAGTTCTTC
TRBD1	.	TRBV19	TRBJ1-4	CASSATGGGLELFF	TGTGCCAGTAGTGCGACAGGGGGCGGATTGGAACTGTTTTTT
TRBD1	once	TRBV5-5	TRBJ1-5	CASRSQGAVDQPQHF	TGTGCCAGCAGATCGCAGGGGGCGGTTGATCAGCCCCAGCATTTT
.	.	TRBV13	TRBJ1-4	CASSSRGWTEKLFF	TGTGCCAGCAGCTCCCGGGGATGGACGGAAAAACTGTTTTTT
.	.	TRBV5-1	TRBJ2-5	CASSLIAGAGETQYF	TGCGCCAGCAGCTTGATTGCGGGGGCCGGAGAGACCCAGTACTTC
.	few	TRBV28	TRBJ1-3	CASSSPRSSGNTIYF	TGTGCCAGCAGTTCCCCCCGGTCCTCTGGAAACACCATATATTTT
.	.	TRBV15	TRBJ2-7	CATSRDGLSYEQYF	TGTGCCACCAGCAGAGATGGCTTATCCTACGAGCAGTACTTC
.	once	TRBV21-1	TRBJ2-3	CASLVRVSTDTQYF	TGTGCCAGCCTAGTCAGGGTAAGCACAGATACGCAGTATTTT
TRBD1	few	TRBV15	TRBJ1-6	CATSRAGTGVSPLHF	TGTGCCACCAGCAGAGCTGGGACAGGGGTCTCACCCCTCCACTTT
.	.	TRBV6-6	TRBJ1-1	CASSYGTPITEAFF	TGTGCCAGCAGTTACGGGACACCCATCACTGAAGCTTTCTTT
.	.	TRBV12-5	TRBJ1-1	CASGLQGNTEAFF	TGTGCTAGTGGACTCCAGGGGAACACTGAAGCTTTCTTT
.	.	TRBV7-3	TRBJ1-2	CASSFGGAYGYTF	TGTGCCAGCAGCTTCGGGGGTGCCTATGGCTACACCTTC
.	.	TRBV2	TRBJ2-3	CASVYTTSPDTQYF	TGTGCCAGCGTTTATACAACTAGCCCAGATACGCAGTATTTT
.	.	TRBV11-3	TRBJ1-1	CASSLERAEAFF	TGTGCCAGCAGCTTAGAACGCGCTGAAGCTTTCTTT
TRBD1	.	TRBV2	TRBJ1-2	CASRRGLNYGYTF	TGTGCCAGCAGGAGGGGGCTCAACTATGGCTACACCTTC
TRBD1	.	TRBV4-1	TRBJ1-6	CASSHVEGAYNSPLHF	TGCGCCAGCAGCCATGTAGAGGGGGCTTACAATTCACCCCTCCACTTT
TRBD2	once	TRBV6-1	TRBJ2-3	CASSEGASGDTDTQYF	TGTGCCAGCAGTGAAGGTGCTAGCGGAGACACAGATACGCAGTATTTT
.	.	TRBV4-1	TRBJ1-1	CASSQFPRNTEAFF	TGCGCCAGCAGCCAATTTCCCCGGAACACTGAAGCTTTCTTT
.	once	TRBV5-4	TRBJ2-1	CASKKGDYNEQFF	TGTGCCAGCAAGAAGGGAGACTACAATGAGCAGTTCTTC
.	.	TRBV6-6	TRBJ1-4	CASSSQDSNEKLFF	TGTGCCAGCAGTTCTCAGGATTCTAATGAAAAACTGTTTTTT
.	few	TRBV7-6	TRBJ2-3	CASSLGQGGWTDTQYF	TGTGCCAGCAGCTTAGGGCAGGGAGGTTGGACAGATACGCAGTATTTT
.	.	TRBV27	TRBJ1-1	CASSLTVADTEAFF	TGTGCCAGCAGTCTGACGGTGGCGGACACTGAAGCTTTCTTT
.	few	TRBV7-6	TRBJ2-2	CASSLALWESNTGELFF	TGTGCCAGCAGCTTAGCGCTCTGGGAGTCGAACACCGGGGAGCTGTTTTTT
TRBD2	.	TRBV4-1	TRBJ2-2	CASKTSGGNTGELFF	TGCGCCAGCAAGACGTCGGGGGGGAACACCGGGGAGCTGTTTTTT
.	.	TRBV9	TRBJ1-1	CASSGQNTEAFF	TGTGCCAGCAGCGGACAAAACACTGAAGCTTTCTTT
.	.	TRBV11-2	TRBJ2-7	CASSPFYEQYF	TGTGCCAGCAGCCCTTTCTACGAGCAGTACTTC